The 28 T cell receptor beta chains in this list originate from one sample, sequenced in a study of cytomegalovirus exposure and HLA in healthy donors. The PCR employed 60 Vbeta primers together with 13 Jbeta primers. Assay used: immunoSEQ multiplex PCR; TCRdb lists only in-frame clones, some missing. This table holds fewer than 120,000 clones, around 80% found once. The sample was PBMCs. The receptors were gathered from a man younger than 40 in good health and CMV-seropositive.

This sequence joins TRBV21-1 and TRBJ2-7; the tabulated D call, TRBD1, remains unverified against the DNA. TRBV21-1 is a pseudogene segment. The CDR3 totals 16 residues. In DNA form, the CDR3 reads TGTGCCAGCACCCTCAAGGGAGCGACAGGGGGCTACGAGCAGTACTTC. It yields the protein CASTLKGATGGYEQYF.

The rearrangement links TRBV6-5 to TRBJ2-7; D might be TRBD1 (6 bases). The germline CDR1 and CDR2 sequences are MNHEY and SVGAGI. The V end lost 8 bases, the J end lost 5 bases, and 22 bases lay between the germline ends. This CDR3 contains 15 residues. CDR3 amino acids: CASGGTGGGHHEQYF. For the CDR3, the DNA is TGTGCCAGCGGGGGCACTGGCGGAGGACACCACGAGCAGTACTTC.

This chain uses TRBV5-1 with TRBJ2-3; tentatively, D is TRBD2 (6 bases). Germline CDR1 and CDR2: SGHRS and YFSETQ. V was cut by 5 bases and J by 3 bases, with 13 bases left in between. The CDR3 is 14 amino acids. The CDR3 DNA reads TGCGCCAGCAGTCGGGGGATTGGTACAGATACGCAGTATTTT. This sequence encodes CASSRGIGTDTQYF.

This clone was counted a few times. This chain joins TRBV4-3 and TRBJ1-2, with 10 bases lining up with TRBD1. The length of the CDR3 is 15 residues. The germline V gene encodes CDR1 LGHNA and CDR2 YSLEER. With V trimmed by 4 bases and J by 2 bases, 4 bases remained unmatched. The DNA of the CDR3 is TGCGCCAGCAGCCTCAGGACAGGGGGAAACTATGGCTACACCTTC. Amino acid sequence: CASSLRTGGNYGYTF.

V usage is TRBV19 and J usage is TRBJ2-2; 10 nucleotides match TRBD1. V was pared by 5 bases and J by 4 bases, with 4 bases of the junction left unmatched. This CDR3 region has 15 residues. CDR1 LNHDA and CDR2 SQIVND come from the germline V gene (reference sequence). CDR3 in DNA: TGTGCCAGTAGTTTGGACAGGGGGGGCACCGGGGAGCTGTTTTTT. Its translation: CASSLDRGGTGELFF.

The V gene is TRBV7-8, the J gene TRBJ2-3, with D hard to call. CDR3 length equals 16 residues. Germline V gene data show CDR1 as SGHVS and CDR2 as FQNEAQ. V gave up 2 bases and J gave up 2 bases, with 14 bases separating them. The CDR3 region is CASSLQAETVTDTQYF. Here the CDR3 DNA reads TGTGCCAGCAGCTTACAGGCCGAGACCGTCACAGATACGCAGTATTTT. Filled out from reference TRBV7-8 and TRBJ2-3, the complete variable domain reads GAGVSQSPRYKVAKRGQDVALRCDPISGHVSLFWYQQALGQGPEFLTYFQNEAQLDKSGLPSDRFFAERPEGSVSTLKIQRTQQEDSAVYLCASSLQAETVTDTQYFGPGTRLTVL.

The chain links TRBV2 to TRBJ1-2; TRBD1 aligns across 7 bases. The J segment lost 4 bases and the V segment lost 6 bases, leaving 8 bases of the junction unmatched. CDR1 is SNHLY, CDR2 FYNNEI, per germline. This CDR3 is 14 amino acids long. The CDR3 loop is CASREQGSAYGYTF. The CDR3 DNA reads as TGTGCCAGCAGGGAACAGGGGTCGGCCTATGGCTACACCTTC.

This clone was picked up one time. The chain couples TRBV2 to TRBJ2-3, with TRBD2 matching 8 bases. CDR3 length equals 15 residues. The ends lost 0 bases at V and 5 bases at J; junction bases unmatched: 4. The germline CDR1 and CDR2 sequences are SNHLY and FYNNEI. CDR3 amino acids: CASSEAQAGVDTQYF. CDR3 bases: TGTGCCAGCAGTGAAGCGCAAGCGGGGGTAGATACGCAGTATTTT. Filled out from reference TRBV2 and TRBJ2-3, the complete variable domain reads EPEVTQTPSHQVTQMGQEVILRCVPISNHLYFYWYRQILGQKVEFLVSFYNNEISEKSEIFDDQFSVERPDGSNFTLKIRSTKLEDSAMYFCASSEAQAGVDTQYFGPGTRLTVL.

The rearrangement joins TRBV11-2 to TRBJ1-5; 8 nucleotides agree with TRBD1. Germline CDR1 SGHAT, CDR2 FQNNGV. The CDR3 is 15 residues long. V lost 5 bases, J lost 2 bases, and 5 bases stayed unmatched. This CDR3 is CASSLEGQGNQPQHF. CDR3 nucleotides: TGTGCCAGCAGCCTCGAGGGACAGGGCAATCAGCCCCAGCATTTT. Filled out from reference TRBV11-2 and TRBJ1-5, the complete variable domain reads EAGVAQSPRYKIIEKRQSVAFWCNPISGHATLYWYQQILGQGPKLLIQFQNNGVVDDSQLPKDRFSAERLKGVDSTLKIQPAKLEDSAVYLCASSLEGQGNQPQHFGDGTRLSIL.

CDR3 amino acids: CASSPRLAGTYEQYF. The CDR3 coding sequence is TGTGCCAGCAGCCCTCGACTAGCGGGGACCTACGAGCAGTACTTC. J is TRBJ2-7 and V is TRBV11-3; the match to TRBD2 covers 11 bases. V lost 5 bases, J lost 2 bases, and 5 bases stayed unmatched. The length of the CDR3 is 15 residues. CDR1 SGHNT and CDR2 YENEEA come from the germline V gene.

The gene calls are TRBV2 and TRBJ1-3; 7 bases are shared with TRBD1. CDR1 and CDR2 from the germline V gene are SNHLY and FYNNEI. V shed 4 bases and J 2 bases; nucleotides not matched to a gene: 2. There are 14 residues in the CDR3. In DNA form, the CDR3 reads TGTGCCAGCAGTGGGGACAGAACTGGAAACACCATATATTTT. Translation gives CASSGDRTGNTIYF. Looking up the rest from reference TRBV2 and TRBJ1-3 gives the full variable domain: EPEVTQTPSHQVTQMGQEVILRCVPISNHLYFYWYRQILGQKVEFLVSFYNNEISEKSEIFDDQFSVERPDGSNFTLKIRSTKLEDSAMYFCASSGDRTGNTIYFGEGSWLTVV.

The gene calls are TRBV4-1 and TRBJ1-5; D not certain. V gave up 0 bases and J gave up 5 bases, with 14 bases separating them. This CDR3 contains 16 residues. From germline, CDR1 is MGHRA and CDR2 YSYEKL. The CDR3, as DNA: TGCGCCAGCAGCCAAGATAGTTCGGGGTGGGATCAGCCCCAGCATTTT. It codes for CASSQDSSGWDQPQHF.

The genes are TRBV4-1 and TRBJ2-3; 8 positions agree with TRBD2. With V trimmed by 6 bases and J by 0 bases, 5 bases remained unmatched. CDR1 and CDR2 from the germline V gene are MGHRA and YSYEKL. The CDR3 sequence is 15 residues long. The CDR3 DNA reads TGCGCCAGCAGATCGACTAGCGTAAGCACAGATACGCAGTATTTT. Residues: CASRSTSVSTDTQYF.

The chain links TRBV6-5 to TRBJ1-5; D ambiguous. The germline V gene has CDR1 MNHEY and CDR2 SVGAGI. The CDR3 length is 13 residues. The V and J ends lost 0 bases and 6 bases respectively, with 6 bases between them. CDR3: CASSYSARQPQHF. The CDR3 region has the DNA TGTGCCAGCAGTTACTCAGCTCGTCAGCCCCAGCATTTT.

The chain has TRBV9 and TRBJ2-5, with TRBD1 identical over 10 bases. CDR1 and CDR2 from the germline V gene are SGDLS and YYNGEE. V was clipped by 5 bases and J by 3 bases; unmatched bases: 7. CDR3 size: 15 residues. The CDR3 spells CASSRQGATKETQYF. The DNA for the CDR3 is TGTGCCAGCAGTAGACAGGGGGCGACCAAAGAGACCCAGTACTTC.

The chain is built from TRBV30 and TRBJ2-5, with TRBD2 matching 14 bases. V dropped 0 bases and J dropped 5; count of bases not matched to a gene: 2. Germline CDR1 is GTSNPN and CDR2 is SVGIG (reference sequence). This CDR3 spans 15 amino acids. The CDR3: CAWSVGLAGVETQYF. The DNA of the CDR3 is TGTGCCTGGAGTGTGGGACTAGCGGGGGTTGAGACCCAGTACTTC.

The chain carries TRBV29-1 and TRBJ2-7; 8 bases are shared with TRBD1. CDR1 is SQVTM and CDR2 is ANQGSEA in the germline V gene. The CDR3 spans 12 residues. V lost 6 bases to trimming and J lost 6 bases; unmatched junction nucleotides: 7. This CDR3 is CSVLGQGGEQYF. CDR3 in DNA: TGCAGCGTCCTCGGACAGGGAGGCGAGCAGTACTTC.

Only one count was recorded for this clone. The chain is built from TRBV2 and TRBJ1-5, with a possible D match to TRBD1 (5 bases). Germline V gene lookup returns CDR1 SNHLY and CDR2 FYNNEI. This CDR3 is built from 18 residues. Trimming removed 6 bases at V and 3 bases at J, with 24 bases between. The DNA of the CDR3 is TGTGCCAGCAGGGCCCGTAGGACCTATTTTGGGGCCAATCAGCCCCAGCATTTT. Translated, it gives CASRARRTYFGANQPQHF.

This chain uses TRBV5-1 with TRBJ2-7; D ambiguous. The CDR3 covers 14 residues. The germline V gene encodes CDR1 SGHRS and CDR2 YFSETQ. The V end lost 0 bases, the J end lost 0 bases, and 7 bases lay between the germline ends. The CDR3 nucleotides read TGCGCCAGCAGCTTGGTTCCTACCTCCTACGAGCAGTACTTC. Translating gives CASSLVPTSYEQYF.

The chain carries TRBV7-6 and TRBJ2-1, with 7 nucleotides matching TRBD2. This CDR3 comprises 17 residues. Germline CDR1 is SGHVS and CDR2 is FNYEAQ. The V and J ends lost 3 bases and 0 bases, in that order; junction bases with no gene match: 8. CDR3 in amino acids: CASSFEPAGSSYNEQFF. Written as DNA, the CDR3 is TGTGCCAGCAGCTTCGAACCAGCGGGGAGCTCCTACAATGAGCAGTTCTTC.

The chain employs TRBV6-5 and TRBJ2-3; D is possibly TRBD2 (6 bases). V was pared by 8 bases and J by 3 bases, with 12 bases between. In germline, CDR1 is MNHEY, CDR2 SVGAGI. CDR3 length equals 13 residues. Written as DNA, the CDR3 is TGTGCCAGCGGGCGGGGATTTACAGATACGCAGTATTTT. Its translation: CASGRGFTDTQYF.

The gene calls are TRBV6-6 and TRBJ1-4; D unresolved. The germline gives CDR1 MNHNY, CDR2 SVGAGI (reference sequence). There are 15 residues in the CDR3. V was trimmed by 2 bases and J by 4 bases, leaving 11 bases between them. The CDR3 reads CASSYVSGINEKLFF. The DNA of the CDR3 is TGTGCCAGCAGTTACGTCAGTGGCATTAATGAAAAACTGTTTTTT.

This clone was picked up a small number of times. The chain has TRBV11-2 and TRBJ2-1; 11 positions match TRBD2. The CDR3 is 17 residues long. Germline CDR1 is SGHAT and CDR2 is FQNNGV. Germline trimming cut 3 bases from V and 2 bases from J; bases unmatched to any gene: 6. CDR3 DNA: TGTGCCAGCAGCTTCGGCGGGACTAGCGGAACCTACAATGAGCAGTTCTTC. Its translation: CASSFGGTSGTYNEQFF.

This clone was recorded only once. This rearrangement joins TRBV30 to TRBJ1-1; D is uncertain. The CDR3 is 13 amino acids. V lost 2 bases and J 1 base, leaving 8 bases between the germline ends. Germline assignment: CDR1 GTSNPN and CDR2 SVGIG (reference sequence). CDR3 sequence: CAWSYSSNTEAFF. CDR3 nucleotide sequence: TGTGCCTGGAGTTATAGTTCGAACACTGAAGCTTTCTTT. The full variable domain, in which reference TRBV30 and TRBJ1-1 provide the parts outside the CDR3, is SQTIHQWPATLVQPVGSPLSLECTVEGTSNPNLYWYRQAAGRGLQLLFYSVGIGQISSEVPQNLSASRPQDRQFILSSKKLLLSDSGFYLCAWSYSSNTEAFFGQGTRLTVV.

The chain employs TRBV10-1 and TRBJ2-1; TRBD2 aligns across 8 bases. Germline V gene data show CDR1 as WNHNN and CDR2 as SYGVQD (reference sequence). The ends lost 3 bases at V and 4 bases at J; junction bases unmatched: 2. The CDR3 contains 14 residues. In DNA, the CDR3 is TGCGCCAGCAGTGAACGCGGGGGGTACAATGAGCAGTTCTTC. It codes for CASSERGGYNEQFF.

The rearrangement joins TRBV18 to TRBJ1-1; D is uncertain. V was pared by 3 bases and J by 1 base, with 6 bases between. CDR1 is KGHSH and CDR2 is LQKENI in the germline V gene. The length of the CDR3 is 13 residues. CDR3 nucleotide sequence: TGTGCCAGCTCACCCCAGGCGAACACTGAAGCTTTCTTT. Translated: CASSPQANTEAFF.

The chain carries TRBV2 and TRBJ1-2, with 7 bases that match TRBD1. This CDR3 region has 15 residues. Germline loops: CDR1 SNHLY, CDR2 FYNNEI. With 6 bases clipped from V and 4 bases from J, the junction kept 11 bases outside the gene matches. The CDR3 nucleotides are TGTGCCAGCAGCCCCGGAGAGACAGGGCCCTATGGCTACACCTTC. Translating gives CASSPGETGPYGYTF. Full variable domain (missing parts from reference TRBV2 and TRBJ1-2): EPEVTQTPSHQVTQMGQEVILRCVPISNHLYFYWYRQILGQKVEFLVSFYNNEISEKSEIFDDQFSVERPDGSNFTLKIRSTKLEDSAMYFCASSPGETGPYGYTFGSGTRLTVV.

This clone was counted a single time. This rearrangement joins TRBV7-2 to TRBJ1-1, with TRBD1 matching 9 bases. CDR1 and CDR2 (germline): SGHTA, FQGNSA. The CDR3 spans 15 residues. The V and J ends lost 2 bases and 4 bases, in that order; junction bases with no gene match: 5. CDR3 in DNA: TGTGCCAGCAGCTTACGGACAGGGGCCGGCACTGAAGCTTTCTTT. The encoded protein is CASSLRTGAGTEAFF.